This T cell receptor beta chain appears in the sequencing data of a study of T cells after yellow fever vaccination. TCRdb fed the 5' RACE reads into MiXCR, producing one record per CDR3 protein. The sample contains 300,000 to 400,000 distinct CDR3 sequences, roughly an eighth of which appear only once. The CDR3 spans 13 residues. Deletions cut 3 bases from V and 5 bases from J, with 8 bases between. The chain couples TRBV12-3 or TRBV12-4 to TRBJ2-4; no firm D call. The clonotype was recovered from a man in his late teens or twenties who received the YFV17D yellow fever vaccine. The sample was CD4+ T cells sorted from PBMCs, taken 15 days after the yellow fever booster vaccination. The CDR3 sequence is CASSFVEQNIQYF. For the CDR3, the DNA is TGTGCCAGCAGTTTCGTGGAACAAAACATTCAGTACTTC.